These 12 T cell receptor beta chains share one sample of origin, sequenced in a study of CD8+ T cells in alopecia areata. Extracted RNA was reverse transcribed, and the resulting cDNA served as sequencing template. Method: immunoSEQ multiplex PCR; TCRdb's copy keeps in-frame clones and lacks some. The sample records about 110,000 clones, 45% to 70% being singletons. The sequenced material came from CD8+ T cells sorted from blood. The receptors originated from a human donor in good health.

The CDR3 coding sequence is TGTGCCAGCGGGGCCCAGGCGGGGGGGCCGGACGAGCAGTACTTC. Its protein product is CASGAQAGGPDEQYF. The chain joins TRBV6-1 to TRBJ2-7; 9 nucleotides agree with TRBD2. The ends lost 8 bases at V and 5 bases at J; junction bases unmatched: 13. The CDR3 loop spans 15 amino acids. Germline V gene data show CDR1 as MNHNS and CDR2 as SASEGT.

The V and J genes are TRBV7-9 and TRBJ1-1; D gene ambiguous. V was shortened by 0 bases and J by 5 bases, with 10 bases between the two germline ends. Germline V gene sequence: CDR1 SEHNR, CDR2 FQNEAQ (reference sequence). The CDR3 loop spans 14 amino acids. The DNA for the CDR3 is TGTGCCAGCAGCTTAGCGCTAACGGTTACTGAAGCTTTCTTT. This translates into CASSLALTVTEAFF.

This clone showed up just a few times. CDR3 region: CATSRGRGTQETQYF. CDR3 nucleotide sequence: TGTGCCACCAGCAGAGGACGGGGGACGCAAGAGACCCAGTACTTC. The chain links TRBV15 to TRBJ2-5; D is perhaps TRBD2 (6 bases). V was trimmed by 1 base and J by 2 bases, leaving 11 bases between them. The germline CDR1 and CDR2 sequences are LNHNV and YYDKDF (reference sequence). This CDR3 spans 15 amino acids.

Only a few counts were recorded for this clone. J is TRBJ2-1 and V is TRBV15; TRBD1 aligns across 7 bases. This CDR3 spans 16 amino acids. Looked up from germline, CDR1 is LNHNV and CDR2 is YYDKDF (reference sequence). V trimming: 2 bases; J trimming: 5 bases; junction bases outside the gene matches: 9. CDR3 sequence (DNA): TGTGCCACCAGCAGACCAACAGGGGTCGTTCACAATGAGCAGTTCTTC. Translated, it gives CATSRPTGVVHNEQFF.

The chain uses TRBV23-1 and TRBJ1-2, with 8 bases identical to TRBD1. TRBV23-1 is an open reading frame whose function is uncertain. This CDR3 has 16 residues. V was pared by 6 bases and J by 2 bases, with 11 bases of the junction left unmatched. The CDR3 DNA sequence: TGCGCCAGCAGCCAAGATCGGACAGGGTTAAACTATGGCTACACCTTC. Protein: CASSQDRTGLNYGYTF.

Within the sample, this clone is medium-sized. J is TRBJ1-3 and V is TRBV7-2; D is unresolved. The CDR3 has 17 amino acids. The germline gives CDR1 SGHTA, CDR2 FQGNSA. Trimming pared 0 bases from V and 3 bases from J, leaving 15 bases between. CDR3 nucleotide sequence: TGTGCCAGCAGCTTAGCGCTACAGAACCCAGTTGGAAACACCATATATTTT. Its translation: CASSLALQNPVGNTIYF.

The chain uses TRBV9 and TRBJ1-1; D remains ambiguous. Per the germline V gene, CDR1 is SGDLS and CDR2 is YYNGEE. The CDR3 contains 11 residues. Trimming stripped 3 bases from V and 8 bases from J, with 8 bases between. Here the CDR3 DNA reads TGTGCCAGCAGCGGAACGACAGAAGCTTTCTTT. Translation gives CASSGTTEAFF.

The CDR3 bases are TGTGCCAGCAGTTTACTCGGGGGGCCCGACAATGAGCAGTTCTTC. Protein sequence: CASSLLGGPDNEQFF. This rearrangement joins TRBV28 to TRBJ2-1; a weak D match, TRBD2 (7 bases). Trimming pared 2 bases from V and 5 bases from J, leaving 13 bases between. Germline CDR1 and CDR2: MDHEN and SYDVKM. The CDR3 runs 15 residues.

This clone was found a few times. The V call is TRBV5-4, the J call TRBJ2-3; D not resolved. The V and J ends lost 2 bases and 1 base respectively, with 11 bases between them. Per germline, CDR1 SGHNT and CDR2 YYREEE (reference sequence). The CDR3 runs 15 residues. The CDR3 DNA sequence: TGTGCCAGCAGCTTAAAGGGTAACCGCACAGATACGCAGTATTTT. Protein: CASSLKGNRTDTQYF.

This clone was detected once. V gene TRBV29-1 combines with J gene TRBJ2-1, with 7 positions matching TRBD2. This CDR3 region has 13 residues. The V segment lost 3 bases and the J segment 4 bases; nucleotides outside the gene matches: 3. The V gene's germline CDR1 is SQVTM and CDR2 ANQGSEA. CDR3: CSVEVGGYNEQFF. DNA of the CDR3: TGCAGCGTTGAGGTCGGGGGGTACAATGAGCAGTTCTTC.

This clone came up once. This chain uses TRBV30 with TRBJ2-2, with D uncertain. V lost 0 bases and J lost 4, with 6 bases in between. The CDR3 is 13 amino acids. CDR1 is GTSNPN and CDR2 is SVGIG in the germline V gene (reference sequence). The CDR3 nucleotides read TGTGCCTGGAGTGTCCTGGGCACCGGGGAGCTGTTTTTT. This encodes CAWSVLGTGELFF.

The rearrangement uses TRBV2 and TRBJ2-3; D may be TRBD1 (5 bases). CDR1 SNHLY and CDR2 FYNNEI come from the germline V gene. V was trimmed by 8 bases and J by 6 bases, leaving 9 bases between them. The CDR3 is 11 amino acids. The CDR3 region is CASLYRDTQYF. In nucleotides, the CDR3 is TGTGCCAGCCTCTACAGGGATACGCAGTATTTT.